This T cell receptor beta chain was recorded in a study of sequential checkpoint blockade in melanoma (dated by TCRdb to the late 2010s). Background on the whole study: Patients were randomized 1:1 to first-line nivolumab followed by ipilimumab (arm A) or ipilimumab followed by nivolumab (arm B). Maintenance nivolumab came after each of the two trial sequences. DNA from more than 75 melanoma tumor samples collected before treatment underwent TCRbeta immunosequencing. Matched tumor biopsies were taken from 20 to 25 patients before treatment and at week 13, after single-agent nivolumab (arm A) or ipilimumab (arm B). The same lesion was the source of approximately 81% of the matched pre- and post-treatment tumor biopsy pairs. The research as a whole found: Small sample sizes and reduced statistical power limited the within-arm analyses of tumor T-cell fraction. Larger, independent patient cohorts are needed to validate the response-prediction model that combines TCR metrics and mutation burden. In the nivolumab-first arm (arm A), an association was found between pretreatment tumor TIL clonality and response (P = .04). Tumor T-cell fraction and clonality correlated with PD-L1 staining and CD8+ T-cell counts but not with mutational load. Patients with increases in tumor T-cell fraction and clonality by week 13 were approximately 30 times more likely to achieve clinical benefit.

Sample treatment or condition, as interpreted from the label and publication: randomized to nivolumab then ipilimumab (arm A) or the reverse (arm B). None of the patients in the trial had previously been given DNA-damaging chemotherapy. Samples came from patients with melanoma in CheckMate 064, a randomized, open-label phase II trial of sequential checkpoint blockade. Genomic DNA from formalin-fixed paraffin-embedded (FFPE) tissue samples served as the input for tumor TCR sequencing. This clone is judged medium-sized (0.01 to 0.1%). It has no known antigen specificity. Base quality data are lacking; no much larger clone is found one base away. The immunoSEQ Assay was used to immunosequence TCRbeta CDR3 regions from genomic DNA. Before high-throughput sequencing, genomic DNA was amplified using bias-controlled multiplex PCR. Processing in the source paper ran as follows. To quantify the absolute abundance of each unique TCRbeta CDR3 region, the sequences were collapsed and filtered. Clonality, defined as 1 minus Pielou's evenness, was calculated using productive rearrangements only. To compute tumor T-cell fraction, TCRbeta template counts were normalized to usable DNA, with usable DNA estimated from several housekeeping genes. A previously published method was used to identify clones whose frequencies were significantly greater in on-treatment samples than in baseline samples. TCRdb stores this immuneACCESS table with in-frame sequences only. Part of the clones is absent; in the studies checked, under half of the shortfall reflects unresolved V genes, and no reason is known for the rest. V, J and clone size are taken as reported in that table, and D and trimming were inferred from the DNA itself. For this sample there are fewer than 4,000 clones; about a fifth appear just once. The biggest ten clones account for roughly 9% of the sample.

From a lookup of the germline V gene, CDR1 and CDR2 are MDHEN and SYDVKM. The CDR3 holds 15 amino acids from the cysteine to the phenylalanine. The only DNA kept is the CDR3, 45 bases in frame from the first base. The V and J ends are trimmed by 4 bases and 2 bases, leaving 14 bases between them. This material consisted of tumor tissue (inferred from file names), taken from a patient given nivolumab and ipilimumab in sequence. Recombination connected TRBV28 to TRBJ2-5, with a weak D call of TRBD1 (5 bases match). The clonotype originates from a human donor with melanoma. The CDR3: CASSSLMGQQETQYF. The nucleotide sequence reads as follows: TGTGCCAGCAGTTCACTCATGGGGCAGCAAGAGACCCAGTACTTC.